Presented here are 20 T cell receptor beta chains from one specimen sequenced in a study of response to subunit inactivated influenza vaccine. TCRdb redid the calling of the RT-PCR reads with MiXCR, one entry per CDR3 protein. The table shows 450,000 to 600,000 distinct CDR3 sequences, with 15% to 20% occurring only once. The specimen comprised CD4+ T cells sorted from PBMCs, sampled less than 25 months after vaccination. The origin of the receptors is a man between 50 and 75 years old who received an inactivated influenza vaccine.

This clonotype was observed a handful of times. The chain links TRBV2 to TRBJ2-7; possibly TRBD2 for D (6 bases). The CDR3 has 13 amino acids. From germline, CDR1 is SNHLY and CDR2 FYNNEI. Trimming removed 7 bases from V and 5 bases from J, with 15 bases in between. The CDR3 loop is CASNQRRGNEQYF. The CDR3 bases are TGTGCCAGCAATCAACGCCGGGGGAACGAGCAGTACTTC.

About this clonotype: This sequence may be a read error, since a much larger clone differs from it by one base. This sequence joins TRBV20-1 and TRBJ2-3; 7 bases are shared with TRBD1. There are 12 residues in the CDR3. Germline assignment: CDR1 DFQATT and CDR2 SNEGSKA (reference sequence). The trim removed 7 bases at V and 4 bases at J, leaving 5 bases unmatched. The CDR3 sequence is CSVVQGPDTQYF. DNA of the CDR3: TGCAGTGTCGTACAGGGGCCAGATACGCAGTATTTT.

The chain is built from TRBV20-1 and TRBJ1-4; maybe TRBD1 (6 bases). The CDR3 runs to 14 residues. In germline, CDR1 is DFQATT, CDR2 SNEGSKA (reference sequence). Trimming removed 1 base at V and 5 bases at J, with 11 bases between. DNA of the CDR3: TGCAGTGCTAGAGGGAGGGGGGAAAATGAAAAACTGTTTTTT. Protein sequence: CSARGRGENEKLFF.

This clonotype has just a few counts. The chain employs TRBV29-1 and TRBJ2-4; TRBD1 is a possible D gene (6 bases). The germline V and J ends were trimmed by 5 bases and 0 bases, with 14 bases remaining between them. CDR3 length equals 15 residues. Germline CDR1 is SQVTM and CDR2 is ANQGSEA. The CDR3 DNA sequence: TGCAGCGTTCGGACAGCCACTCTAGCCAAAAACATTCAGTACTTC. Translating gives CSVRTATLAKNIQYF. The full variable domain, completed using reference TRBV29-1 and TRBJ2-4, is SAVISQKPSRDICQRGTSLTIQCQVDSQVTMMFWYRQQPGQSLTLIATANQGSEATYESGFVIDKFPISRPNLTFSTLTVSNMSPEDSSIYLCSVRTATLAKNIQYFGAGTRLSVL.

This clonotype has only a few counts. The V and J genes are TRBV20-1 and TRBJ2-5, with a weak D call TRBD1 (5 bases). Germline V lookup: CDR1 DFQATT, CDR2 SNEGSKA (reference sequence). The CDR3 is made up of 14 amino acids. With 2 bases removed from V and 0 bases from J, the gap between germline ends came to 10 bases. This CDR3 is CSARLRQNQETQYF. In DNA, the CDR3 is TGCAGTGCTAGACTTCGACAGAACCAAGAGACCCAGTACTTC.

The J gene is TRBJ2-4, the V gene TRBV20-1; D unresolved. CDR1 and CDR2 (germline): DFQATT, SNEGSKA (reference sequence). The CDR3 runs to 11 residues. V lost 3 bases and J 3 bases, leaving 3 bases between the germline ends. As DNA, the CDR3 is TGCAGTGCTAGCTTCAAAAACATTCAGTACTTC. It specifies CSASFKNIQYF.

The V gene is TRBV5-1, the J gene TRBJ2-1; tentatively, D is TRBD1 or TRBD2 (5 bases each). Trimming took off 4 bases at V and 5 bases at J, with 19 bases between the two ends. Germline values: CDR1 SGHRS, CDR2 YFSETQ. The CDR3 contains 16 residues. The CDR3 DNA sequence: TGCGCCAGCAGCCAAACCGGGACCGCTAGAGACAATGAGCAGTTCTTC. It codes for CASSQTGTARDNEQFF. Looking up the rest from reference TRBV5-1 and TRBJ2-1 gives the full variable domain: KAGVTQTPRYLIKTRGQQVTLSCSPISGHRSVSWYQQTPGQGLQFLFEYFSETQRNKGNFPGRFSGRQFSNSRSEMNVSTLELGDSALYLCASSQTGTARDNEQFFGPGTRLTVL.

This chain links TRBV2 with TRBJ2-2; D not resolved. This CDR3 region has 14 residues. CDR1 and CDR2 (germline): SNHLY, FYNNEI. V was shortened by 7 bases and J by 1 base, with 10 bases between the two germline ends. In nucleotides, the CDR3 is TGTGCCAGCATTAAGCGACTGAACACCGGGGAGCTGTTTTTT. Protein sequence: CASIKRLNTGELFF.

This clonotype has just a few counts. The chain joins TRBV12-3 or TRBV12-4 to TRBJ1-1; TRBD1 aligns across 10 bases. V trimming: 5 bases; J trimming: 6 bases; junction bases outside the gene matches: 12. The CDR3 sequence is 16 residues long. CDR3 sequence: CASSAPPGQGFAEAFF. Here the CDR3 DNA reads TGTGCCAGCAGTGCGCCCCCGGGACAGGGGTTCGCTGAAGCTTTCTTT.

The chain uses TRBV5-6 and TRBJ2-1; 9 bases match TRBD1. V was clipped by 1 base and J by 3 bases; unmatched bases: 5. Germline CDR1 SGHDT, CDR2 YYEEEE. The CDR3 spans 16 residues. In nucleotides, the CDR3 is TGTGCCAGCAGCTTGTACGGGACAGGGATCTACAATGAGCAGTTCTTC. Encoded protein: CASSLYGTGIYNEQFF.

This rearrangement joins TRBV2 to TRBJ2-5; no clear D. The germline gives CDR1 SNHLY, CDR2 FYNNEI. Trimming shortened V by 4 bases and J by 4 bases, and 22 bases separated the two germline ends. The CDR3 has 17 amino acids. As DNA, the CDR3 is TGTGCCAGCAGTGGGTCCTTCATTGGAAAGACTGGAGAGACCCAGTACTTC. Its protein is CASSGSFIGKTGETQYF. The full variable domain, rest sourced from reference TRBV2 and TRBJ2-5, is EPEVTQTPSHQVTQMGQEVILRCVPISNHLYFYWYRQILGQKVEFLVSFYNNEISEKSEIFDDQFSVERPDGSNFTLKIRSTKLEDSAMYFCASSGSFIGKTGETQYFGPGTRLLVL.

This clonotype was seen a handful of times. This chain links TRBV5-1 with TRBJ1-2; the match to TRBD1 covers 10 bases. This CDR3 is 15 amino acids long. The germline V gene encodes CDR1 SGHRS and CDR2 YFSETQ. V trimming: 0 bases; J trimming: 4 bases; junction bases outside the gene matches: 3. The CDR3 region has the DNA TGCGCCAGCAGCTTGGTGACAGGGGGCGTCTATGGCTACACCTTC. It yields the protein CASSLVTGGVYGYTF.

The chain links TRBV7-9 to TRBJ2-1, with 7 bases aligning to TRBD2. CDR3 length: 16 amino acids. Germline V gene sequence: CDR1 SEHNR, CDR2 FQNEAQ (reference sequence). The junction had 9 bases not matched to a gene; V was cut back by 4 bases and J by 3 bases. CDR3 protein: CASSSDLLAVYNEQFF. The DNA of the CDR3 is TGTGCCAGCAGCTCAGATCTGCTAGCGGTCTACAATGAGCAGTTCTTC.

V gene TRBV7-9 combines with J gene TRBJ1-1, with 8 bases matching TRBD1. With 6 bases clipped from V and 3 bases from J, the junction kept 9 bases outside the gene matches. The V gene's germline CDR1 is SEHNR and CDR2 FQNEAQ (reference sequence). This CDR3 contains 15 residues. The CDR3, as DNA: TGTGCCAGCAGGGCGAACAGGGGGTTTGACACTGAAGCTTTCTTT. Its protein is CASRANRGFDTEAFF. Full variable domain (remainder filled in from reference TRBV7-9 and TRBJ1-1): DTGVSQNPRHKITKRGQNVTFRCDPISEHNRLYWYRQTLGQGPEFLTYFQNEAQLEKSRLLSDRFSAERPKGSFSTLEIQRTEQGDSAMYLCASRANRGFDTEAFFGQGTRLTVV.

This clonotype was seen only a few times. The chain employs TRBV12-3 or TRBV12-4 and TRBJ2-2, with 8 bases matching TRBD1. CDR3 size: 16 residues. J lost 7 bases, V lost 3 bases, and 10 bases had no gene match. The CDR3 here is CASSFGPTGADGELFF. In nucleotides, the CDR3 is TGTGCCAGCAGTTTTGGACCGACAGGGGCTGACGGGGAGCTGTTTTTT.

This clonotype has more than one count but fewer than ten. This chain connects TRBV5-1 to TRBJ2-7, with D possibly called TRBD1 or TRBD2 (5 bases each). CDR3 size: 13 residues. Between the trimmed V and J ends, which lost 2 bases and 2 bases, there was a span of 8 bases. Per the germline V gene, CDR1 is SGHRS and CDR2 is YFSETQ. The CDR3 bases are TGCGCCAGCAGCTTAGCGGACACCTACGAGCAGTACTTC. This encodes CASSLADTYEQYF. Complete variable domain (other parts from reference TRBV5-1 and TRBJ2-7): KAGVTQTPRYLIKTRGQQVTLSCSPISGHRSVSWYQQTPGQGLQFLFEYFSETQRNKGNFPGRFSGRQFSNSRSEMNVSTLELGDSALYLCASSLADTYEQYFGPGTRLTVT.

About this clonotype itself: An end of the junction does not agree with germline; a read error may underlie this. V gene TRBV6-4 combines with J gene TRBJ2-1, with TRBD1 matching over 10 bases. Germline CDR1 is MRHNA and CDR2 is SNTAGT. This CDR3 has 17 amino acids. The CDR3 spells CASSFSGTGVFYNKQFF. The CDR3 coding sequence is TGTGCCAGCAGTTTTTCCGGGACAGGGGTGTTCTACAATAAGCAGTTCTTC.

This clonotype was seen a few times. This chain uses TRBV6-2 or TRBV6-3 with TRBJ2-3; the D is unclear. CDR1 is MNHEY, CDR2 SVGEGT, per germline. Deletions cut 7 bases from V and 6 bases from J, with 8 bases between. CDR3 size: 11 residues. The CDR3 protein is CASTHGDTQYF. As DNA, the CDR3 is TGTGCCAGCACCCACGGGGATACGCAGTATTTT.

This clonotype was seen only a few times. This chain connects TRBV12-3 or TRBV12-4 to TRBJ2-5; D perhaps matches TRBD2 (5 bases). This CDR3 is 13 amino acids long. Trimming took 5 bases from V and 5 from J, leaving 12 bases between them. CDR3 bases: TGTGCCAGCAGTCCCCGACGGAGGGAGACCCAGTACTTC. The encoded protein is CASSPRRRETQYF.

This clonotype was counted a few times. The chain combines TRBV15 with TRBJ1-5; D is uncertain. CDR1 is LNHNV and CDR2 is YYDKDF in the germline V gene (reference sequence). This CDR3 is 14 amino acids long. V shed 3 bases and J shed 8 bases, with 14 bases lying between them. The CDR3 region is CATSRAINGEPQHF. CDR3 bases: TGTGCCACCAGCAGGGCCATAAATGGGGAGCCCCAGCATTTT.